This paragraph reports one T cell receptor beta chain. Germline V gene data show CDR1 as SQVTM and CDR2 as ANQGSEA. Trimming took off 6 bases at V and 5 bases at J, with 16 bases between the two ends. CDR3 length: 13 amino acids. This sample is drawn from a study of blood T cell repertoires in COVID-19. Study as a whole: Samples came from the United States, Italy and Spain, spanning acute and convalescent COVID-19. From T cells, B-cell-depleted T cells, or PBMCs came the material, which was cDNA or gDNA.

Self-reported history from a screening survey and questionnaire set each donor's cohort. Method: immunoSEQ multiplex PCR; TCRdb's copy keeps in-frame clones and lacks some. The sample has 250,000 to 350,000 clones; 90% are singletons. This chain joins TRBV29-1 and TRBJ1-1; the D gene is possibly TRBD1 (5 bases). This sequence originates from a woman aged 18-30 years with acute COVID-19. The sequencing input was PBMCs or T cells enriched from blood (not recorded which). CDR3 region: CSVADRGETEAFF. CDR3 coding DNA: TGCAGCGTGGCTGACAGAGGAGAAACTGAAGCTTTCTTT.